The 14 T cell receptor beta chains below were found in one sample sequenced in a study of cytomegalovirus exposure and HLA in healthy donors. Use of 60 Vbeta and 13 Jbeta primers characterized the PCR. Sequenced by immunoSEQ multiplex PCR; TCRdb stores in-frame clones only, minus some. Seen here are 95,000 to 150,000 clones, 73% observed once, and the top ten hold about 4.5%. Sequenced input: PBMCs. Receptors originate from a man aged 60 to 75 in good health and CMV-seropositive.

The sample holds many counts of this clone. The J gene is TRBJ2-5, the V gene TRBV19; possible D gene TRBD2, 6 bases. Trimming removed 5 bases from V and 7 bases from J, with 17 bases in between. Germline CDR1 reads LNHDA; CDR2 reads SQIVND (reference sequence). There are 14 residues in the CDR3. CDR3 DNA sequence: TGTGCCAGTAGTCCAACCGCCGGGACTTGGACCCAGTACTTC. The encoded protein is CASSPTAGTWTQYF. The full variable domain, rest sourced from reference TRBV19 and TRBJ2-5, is DGGITQSPKYLFRKEGQNVTLSCEQNLNHDAMYWYRQDPGQGLRLIYYSQIVNDFQKGDIAEGYSVSREKKESFPLTVTSAQKNPTAFYLCASSPTAGTWTQYFGPGTRLLVL.

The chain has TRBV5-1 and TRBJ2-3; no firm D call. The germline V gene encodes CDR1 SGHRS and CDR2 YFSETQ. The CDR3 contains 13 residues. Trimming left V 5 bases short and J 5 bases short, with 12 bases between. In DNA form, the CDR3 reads TGCGCCAGCAGGCTTGATACTGAAGATACGCAGTATTTT. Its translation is CASRLDTEDTQYF.

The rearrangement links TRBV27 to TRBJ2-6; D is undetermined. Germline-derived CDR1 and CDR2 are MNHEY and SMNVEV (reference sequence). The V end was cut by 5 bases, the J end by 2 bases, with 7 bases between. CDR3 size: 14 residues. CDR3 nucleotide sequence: TGTGCCAGCAGTCCCCCTCCTGGGGCCAACGTCCTGACTTTC. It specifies CASSPPPGANVLTF.

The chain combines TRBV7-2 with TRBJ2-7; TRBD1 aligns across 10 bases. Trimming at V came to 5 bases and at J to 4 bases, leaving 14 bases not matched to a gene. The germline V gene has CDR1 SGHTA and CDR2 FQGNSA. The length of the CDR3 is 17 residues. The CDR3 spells CASSHFSGQGPRYEQYF. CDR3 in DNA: TGTGCCAGCAGCCACTTCTCGGGACAGGGGCCCCGATACGAGCAGTACTTC.

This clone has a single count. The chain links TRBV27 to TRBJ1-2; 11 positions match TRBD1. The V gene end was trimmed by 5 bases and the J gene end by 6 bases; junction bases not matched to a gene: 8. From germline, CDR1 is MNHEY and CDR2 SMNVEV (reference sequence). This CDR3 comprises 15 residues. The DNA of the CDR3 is TGTGCCAGCAGTCCGGGACAGGGGGTCCTAGATGGCTACACCTTC. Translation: CASSPGQGVLDGYTF.

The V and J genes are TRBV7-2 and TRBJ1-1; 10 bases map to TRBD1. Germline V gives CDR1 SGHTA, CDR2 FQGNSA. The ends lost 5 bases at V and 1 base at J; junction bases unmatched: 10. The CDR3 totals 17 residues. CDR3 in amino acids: CASSPVPGQGTNTEAFF. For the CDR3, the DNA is TGTGCCAGCAGCCCAGTCCCGGGACAGGGGACGAACACTGAAGCTTTCTTT.

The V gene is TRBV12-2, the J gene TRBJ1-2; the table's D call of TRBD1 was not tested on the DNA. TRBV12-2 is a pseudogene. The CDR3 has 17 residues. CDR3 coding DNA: TGTGCAAGTAGGTCGAGGCAGGGGTACCCTTCTAACTATGGCTACACCTTC. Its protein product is CASRSRQGYPSNYGYTF.

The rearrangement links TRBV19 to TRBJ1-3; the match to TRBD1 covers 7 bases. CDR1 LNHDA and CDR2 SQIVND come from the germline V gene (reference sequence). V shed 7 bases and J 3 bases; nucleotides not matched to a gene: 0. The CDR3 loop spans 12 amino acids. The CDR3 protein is CASNRGGNTIYF. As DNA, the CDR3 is TGTGCCAGTAACAGGGGTGGAAACACCATATATTTT.

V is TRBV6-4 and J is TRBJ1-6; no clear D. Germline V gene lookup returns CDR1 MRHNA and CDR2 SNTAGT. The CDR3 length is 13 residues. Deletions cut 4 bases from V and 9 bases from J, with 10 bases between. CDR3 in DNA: TGTGCCAGCAGTGGGGAGGTCGGTTCACCCCTCCACTTT. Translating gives CASSGEVGSPLHF.

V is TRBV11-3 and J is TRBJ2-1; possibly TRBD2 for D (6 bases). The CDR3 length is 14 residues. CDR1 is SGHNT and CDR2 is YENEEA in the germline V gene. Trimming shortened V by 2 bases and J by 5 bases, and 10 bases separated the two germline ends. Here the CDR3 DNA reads TGTGCCAGCAGCTTATCAGGGACTCACAATGAGCAGTTCTTC. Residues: CASSLSGTHNEQFF.

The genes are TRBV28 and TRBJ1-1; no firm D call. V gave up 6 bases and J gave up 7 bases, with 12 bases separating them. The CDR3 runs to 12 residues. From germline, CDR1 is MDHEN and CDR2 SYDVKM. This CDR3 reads CASRLAGFEAFF. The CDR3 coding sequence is TGTGCCAGCAGATTGGCGGGATTTGAAGCTTTCTTT.

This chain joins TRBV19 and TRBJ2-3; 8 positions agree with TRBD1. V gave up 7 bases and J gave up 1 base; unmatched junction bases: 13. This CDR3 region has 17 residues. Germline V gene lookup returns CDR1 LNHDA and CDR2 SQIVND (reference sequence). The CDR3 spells CASTPRRTGLRTDTQYF. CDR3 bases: TGTGCCAGTACCCCTCGAAGGACAGGGCTTCGCACAGATACGCAGTATTTT.

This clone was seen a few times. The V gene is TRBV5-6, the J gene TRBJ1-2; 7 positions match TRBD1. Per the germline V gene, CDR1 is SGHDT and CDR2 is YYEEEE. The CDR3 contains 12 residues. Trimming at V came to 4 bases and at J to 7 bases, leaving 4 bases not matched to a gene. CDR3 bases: TGTGCCAGCAGCATCAACAGGGGTGGCTACACCTTC. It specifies CASSINRGGYTF.

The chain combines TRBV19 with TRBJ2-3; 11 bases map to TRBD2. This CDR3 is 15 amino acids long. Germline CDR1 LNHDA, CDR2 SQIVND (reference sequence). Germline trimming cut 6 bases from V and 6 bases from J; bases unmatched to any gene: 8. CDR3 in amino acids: CASRASGGSWDTQYF. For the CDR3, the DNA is TGTGCCAGTAGGGCTAGCGGGGGGAGTTGGGATACGCAGTATTTT. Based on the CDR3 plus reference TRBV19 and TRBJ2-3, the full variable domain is DGGITQSPKYLFRKEGQNVTLSCEQNLNHDAMYWYRQDPGQGLRLIYYSQIVNDFQKGDIAEGYSVSREKKESFPLTVTSAQKNPTAFYLCASRASGGSWDTQYFGPGTRLTVL.